Below, 2 T cell receptor beta chains from the same sample are listed, as sequenced in a study of blood T cell repertoires in COVID-19. Sequenced by immunoSEQ multiplex PCR; TCRdb stores in-frame clones only, minus some. This table holds roughly 230,000 clones, 65% to 85% found once. The sequenced sample was peripheral blood. All receptors derive from a man aged 45 to 65 with active or convalescent COVID-19.

This clone was counted once. V and J are TRBV19 and TRBJ1-4, with 10 bases fitting TRBD1. This CDR3 has 16 residues. From germline, CDR1 is LNHDA and CDR2 SQIVND (reference sequence). V shed 4 bases, J shed 5 bases, and the junction held 7 bases outside the gene matches. The CDR3 DNA reads as TGTGCCAGTAGTAGCTCTTGGGACAGGGGAAATGAAAAACTGTTTTTT. This encodes CASSSSWDRGNEKLFF.

This clone is a singleton in its sample. The J gene is TRBJ1-1, the V gene TRBV13; D remains ambiguous. The CDR3 extends over 14 amino acids. Trimming cost V 5 bases and J 4 bases, with 14 bases left between them. Per germline, CDR1 PRHDT and CDR2 FYEKMQ (reference sequence). CDR3 residues: CASSPNLQPTEAFF. In nucleotides, the CDR3 is TGTGCCAGCAGCCCCAATTTACAGCCCACTGAAGCTTTCTTT.